These 28 T cell receptor beta chains were all obtained from the same sample, sequenced in a study of blood T cell repertoires in COVID-19. Clones were read by immunoSEQ multiplex PCR, and TCRdb kept only the in-frame ones, dropping some. This table has 85,000 to 130,000 clones, just under 85% appearing once. Material for sequencing was peripheral blood. Receptor source: a woman older than 75 with active or convalescent COVID-19.

V is TRBV4-1 and J is TRBJ1-2; 10 bases are a match to TRBD1. The trim removed 2 bases at V and 4 bases at J, leaving 4 bases unmatched. Germline V gene data show CDR1 as MGHRA and CDR2 as YSYEKL. The CDR3 spans 15 residues. The DNA of the CDR3 is TGCGCCAGCAGCCAAAGGACAGGGGGGGTCTATGGCTACACCTTC. Amino acid sequence: CASSQRTGGVYGYTF.

This rearrangement joins TRBV30 to TRBJ2-2; 8 bases fit TRBD2. Germline V gene sequence: CDR1 GTSNPN, CDR2 SVGIG (reference sequence). This CDR3 region has 15 residues. The trim removed 0 bases at V and 5 bases at J, leaving 5 bases unmatched. The CDR3 loop is CAWSVASGGTGELFF. The CDR3 nucleotides read TGTGCCTGGAGTGTAGCCAGCGGGGGAACCGGGGAGCTGTTTTTT.

CDR3: CASSPEQGVNTEAFF. DNA of the CDR3: TGTGCCAGCTCACCCGAACAGGGGGTGAACACTGAAGCTTTCTTT. This sequence joins TRBV18 and TRBJ1-1; 8 nucleotides match TRBD1. J gave up 0 bases and V 3 bases, and 3 bases lay outside the gene matches. This CDR3 comprises 15 residues. Germline-derived CDR1 and CDR2 are KGHSH and LQKENI.

About this clone itself: Other nucleotide sequences from this sample produce the same CDR3. The gene calls are TRBV2 and TRBJ2-7; 7 nucleotides line up with TRBD1. Germline assignment: CDR1 SNHLY and CDR2 FYNNEI. V lost 6 bases and J lost 3; bases outside the gene matches: 2. The CDR3 has 12 residues. The CDR3 sequence is CASRRDSYEQYF. The CDR3 bases are TGTGCCAGCAGGAGGGACAGCTACGAGCAGTACTTC.

The chain combines TRBV4-3 with TRBJ2-6; possible D gene TRBD1, 6 bases. The germline gives CDR1 LGHNA, CDR2 YSLEER. There are 14 residues in the CDR3. The V gene lost 3 bases and the J gene lost 4 bases, with 7 bases spanning the gap. This chain's CDR3 is CASSQGTGANVLTF. In DNA, the CDR3 is TGCGCCAGCAGCCAGGGGACAGGGGCCAACGTCCTGACTTTC.

V usage is TRBV10-3 and J usage is TRBJ1-3; D is unresolved. This CDR3 comprises 15 residues. Trimming removed 4 bases from V and 0 bases from J, with 10 bases in between. In germline, CDR1 is ENHRY, CDR2 SYGVKD. The CDR3 reads CAISVGLSSGNTIYF. The DNA of the CDR3 is TGTGCCATCAGTGTTGGGCTGAGCTCTGGAAACACCATATATTTT.

The chain combines TRBV20-1 with TRBJ1-5; TRBD1 might be the D (5 bases). This CDR3 contains 15 residues. Germline CDR1 DFQATT, CDR2 SNEGSKA (reference sequence). The V end lost 3 bases, the J end lost 0 bases, and 12 bases lay between the germline ends. In DNA, the CDR3 is TGCAGTGCTAGTCTCCCAGGGCATAGCAATCAGCCCCAGCATTTT. Translated: CSASLPGHSNQPQHF.

This sequence joins TRBV12-5 and TRBJ1-2; 9 nucleotides agree with TRBD1. V was clipped by 7 bases and J by 7 bases; unmatched bases: 7. The germline V gene has CDR1 LGHNT and CDR2 FRNRAP. This CDR3 has 13 amino acids. CDR3 region: CASAPQGATGYTF. CDR3 in DNA: TGTGCTAGTGCCCCACAGGGGGCTACTGGCTACACCTTC.

This rearrangement joins TRBV18 to TRBJ1-2, with D perhaps TRBD1 (6 bases). CDR3 length equals 14 residues. V lost 6 bases, J lost 1 base, and 12 bases lay in between. The germline V gene encodes CDR1 KGHSH and CDR2 LQKENI. The CDR3 DNA follows: TGTGCCAGCTCCCTACAGGGTGATAACTATGGCTACACCTTC. The encoded protein is CASSLQGDNYGYTF.

This clone occurred a few times. The gene calls are TRBV11-2 and TRBJ1-1; perhaps TRBD1 as D (5 bases). CDR3 length: 15 amino acids. Trimming stripped 1 base from V and 6 bases from J, with 15 bases between. Germline V gene sequence: CDR1 SGHAT, CDR2 FQNNGV. CDR3 nucleotide sequence: TGTGCCAGCAGCTTAGCTAGTCAGGGATACTCTGAAGCTTTCTTT. As protein: CASSLASQGYSEAFF.

The chain links TRBV7-9 to TRBJ2-1; TRBD1 matches 12 bases. V lost 5 bases and J lost 6; bases outside the gene matches: 17. Germline assignment: CDR1 SEHNR and CDR2 FQNEAQ (reference sequence). The CDR3 has 19 amino acids. CDR3 coding DNA: TGTGCCAGCAGCCCTAGGGACAGGGGGCGTTGGCTACATATCAATGAGCAGTTCTTC. Translating it yields CASSPRDRGRWLHINEQFF. Full variable domain (remainder filled in from reference TRBV7-9 and TRBJ2-1): DTGVSQNPRHKITKRGQNVTFRCDPISEHNRLYWYRQTLGQGPEFLTYFQNEAQLEKSRLLSDRFSAERPKGSFSTLEIQRTEQGDSAMYLCASSPRDRGRWLHINEQFFGPGTRLTVL.

The V call is TRBV5-1, the J call TRBJ2-5, with 7 bases that match TRBD1. The junction had 4 bases not matched to a gene; V was cut back by 4 bases and J by 1 base. Germline V gene sequence: CDR1 SGHRS, CDR2 YFSETQ. This CDR3 has 14 residues. CDR3 amino acids: CASSLQGVQETQYF. CDR3 bases: TGCGCCAGCAGCCTTCAGGGGGTCCAAGAGACCCAGTACTTC.

The chain couples TRBV5-4 to TRBJ2-3; 10 nucleotides line up with TRBD2. The junction had 14 bases not matched to a gene; V was cut back by 0 bases and J by 4 bases. CDR1 and CDR2 (germline): SGHNT, YYREEE (reference sequence). This CDR3 comprises 19 residues. The CDR3 sequence: CASSLGMGLAGEGADTQYF. The CDR3 nucleotides read TGTGCCAGCAGCTTGGGAATGGGCCTAGCGGGAGAGGGGGCAGATACGCAGTATTTT.

The J gene is TRBJ1-4, the V gene TRBV7-2; D is uncertain. The germline CDR1 and CDR2 sequences are SGHTA and FQGNSA. Trimming removed 5 bases at V and 0 bases at J, with 7 bases between. This CDR3 is 14 amino acids long. CDR3 bases: TGTGCCAGCAGCCCTCGGGCAACTAATGAAAAACTGTTTTTT. Residues: CASSPRATNEKLFF.

CDR3 residues: CSASVAGRGASPLHF. CDR3 bases: TGCAGTGCTAGTGTAGCGGGCAGGGGTGCATCACCCCTCCACTTT. This chain joins TRBV20-1 and TRBJ1-6; TRBD1 might be the D (6 bases). Germline V gives CDR1 DFQATT, CDR2 SNEGSKA (reference sequence). The CDR3 is made up of 15 amino acids. The germline V and J ends were trimmed by 3 bases and 10 bases, with 19 bases remaining between them.

The V and J genes are TRBV7-3 and TRBJ1-5, with no clear D. The CDR3 has 13 residues. The germline CDR1 and CDR2 sequences are SGHTA and FQGTGA. V lost 5 bases to trimming and J lost 2 bases, with 7 bases between them. The CDR3 coding sequence is TGTGCCAGCAGCCCCGCGGGCAATCAGCCCCAGCATTTT. Residues: CASSPAGNQPQHF.

The chain joins TRBV28 to TRBJ2-1; 9 bases are shared with TRBD2. The V gene's germline CDR1 is MDHEN and CDR2 SYDVKM. This CDR3 contains 16 residues. V shed 6 bases, J shed 4 bases, and the junction held 10 bases outside the gene matches. CDR3 in DNA: TGTGCCAGCAGGGGAATATCTAGCGGGGCTTACAATGAGCAGTTCTTC. It specifies CASRGISSGAYNEQFF.

The V gene is TRBV7-3, the J gene TRBJ1-1; 7 nucleotides line up with TRBD1. Unmatched junction bases numbered 6, after V lost 4 bases and J lost 1 base. There are 15 residues in the CDR3. Germline assignment: CDR1 SGHTA and CDR2 FQGTGA. The CDR3 region is CASSSTGTPNTEAFF. The DNA of the CDR3 is TGTGCCAGCAGCTCGACAGGGACTCCGAACACTGAAGCTTTCTTT.

The V call is TRBV28, the J call TRBJ1-5, with 9 bases lining up with TRBD1. This CDR3 comprises 15 residues. CDR1 and CDR2 (germline): MDHEN, SYDVKM. V lost 3 bases to trimming and J lost 4 bases; unmatched junction nucleotides: 4. This CDR3 reads CASSLTDRGNQPQHF. CDR3 DNA sequence: TGTGCCAGCAGTTTGACGGACAGGGGTAATCAGCCCCAGCATTTT.

This chain uses TRBV5-6 with TRBJ2-1; 8 nucleotides agree with TRBD2. Germline V gives CDR1 SGHDT, CDR2 YYEEEE. The CDR3 covers 14 residues. V lost 2 bases, J lost 12 bases, and 10 bases stayed unmatched. In DNA, the CDR3 is TGTGCCAGCAGCTTCGGCGGGGGGCGAAACGTGCAGTTCTTC. Its protein is CASSFGGGRNVQFF. The full variable domain, in which reference TRBV5-6 and TRBJ2-1 provide the parts outside the CDR3, is DAGVTQSPTHLIKTRGQQVTLRCSPKSGHDTVSWYQQALGQGPQFIFQYYEEEERQRGNFPDRFSGHQFPNYSSELNVNALLLGDSALYLCASSFGGGRNVQFFGPGTRLTVL.

This chain connects TRBV6-6 to TRBJ1-2, with 7 positions matching TRBD1. J was trimmed by 7 bases and V by 5 bases; bases with no gene match: 7. The CDR3 is 13 residues long. Looked up from germline, CDR1 is MNHNY and CDR2 is SVGAGI (reference sequence). CDR3 sequence (DNA): TGTGCCAGCAGTGCAGACAGGGTGGGTGGCTACACCTTC. Protein sequence: CASSADRVGGYTF.

V usage is TRBV30 and J usage is TRBJ1-4, with 7 bases lining up with TRBD1. V was pared by 3 bases and J by 6 bases, with 7 bases of the junction left unmatched. Looked up from germline, CDR1 is GTSNPN and CDR2 is SVGIG (reference sequence). CDR3 size: 14 residues. CDR3 loop: CAWREQGLYEKLFF. For the CDR3, the DNA is TGTGCCTGGAGAGAACAGGGGTTGTATGAAAAACTGTTTTTT.

This clone was picked up one time. The chain is built from TRBV7-2 and TRBJ2-2; D ambiguous. Germline CDR1 and CDR2: SGHTA and FQGNSA. The CDR3 spans 12 residues. V shed 1 base and J shed 7 bases, with 4 bases lying between them. The CDR3 here is CASSLGIGELFF. The CDR3 DNA sequence: TGTGCCAGCAGCTTAGGTATCGGGGAGCTGTTTTTT.

The table lists this clone with a count of one. The V and J genes are TRBV6-5 and TRBJ1-3; D is possibly TRBD1 (5 bases). The germline V and J ends were trimmed by 8 bases and 3 bases, with 20 bases remaining between them. The CDR3 is 16 residues long. Germline CDR1 reads MNHEY; CDR2 reads SVGAGI. CDR3 region: CASGYSGLADGNTIYF. The CDR3, as DNA: TGTGCCAGCGGGTACTCGGGGCTTGCGGATGGAAACACCATATATTTT.

The chain has TRBV28 and TRBJ1-2, with 10 bases fitting TRBD1. Germline V gene sequence: CDR1 MDHEN, CDR2 SYDVKM. J was trimmed by 8 bases and V by 8 bases; bases with no gene match: 5. The CDR3 sequence is 12 residues long. CDR3 sequence reads: CASQTGGRGYTF. Here the CDR3 DNA reads TGTGCCAGCCAGACAGGGGGCCGGGGCTACACCTTC.

The chain has TRBV7-9 and TRBJ2-5, with 7 bases lining up with TRBD1. Trimming removed 5 bases from V and 5 bases from J; junction bases left unmatched: 8. CDR1 SEHNR and CDR2 FQNEAQ come from the germline V gene (reference sequence). This CDR3 spans 14 amino acids. The CDR3 protein is CASSTLDRAETQYF. CDR3 nucleotide sequence: TGTGCCAGCAGCACCCTAGACAGGGCTGAGACCCAGTACTTC.

The chain recombines TRBV5-1 with TRBJ2-2; D call uncertain. Germline CDR1 and CDR2: SGHRS and YFSETQ. The CDR3 length is 15 residues. V was pared by 0 bases and J by 3 bases, with 9 bases between. The CDR3 sequence is CASSLEAYDTGELFF. The CDR3 coding sequence is TGCGCCAGCAGCTTGGAAGCGTATGACACCGGGGAGCTGTTTTTT.

The V gene is TRBV12-5, the J gene TRBJ2-1, with D possibly TRBD2 on 6 matching bases. The V end lost 0 bases, the J end lost 7 bases, and 10 bases lay between the germline ends. Germline V lookup: CDR1 LGHNT, CDR2 FRNRAP. The CDR3 has 14 amino acids. In nucleotides, the CDR3 is TGTGCTAGTGGTTTGGTTGGCGGGGATAATGAGCAGTTCTTC. Translation gives CASGLVGGDNEQFF.